The sequence of this T cell receptor (beta chain) was determined in a study of shared clonotypes between healthy human individuals. Assay execution proceeded at the deep level. Every subset had its genomic DNA shared out evenly among several immunoSEQ plates. Profiled with immunoSEQ multiplex PCR; TCRdb holds only in-frame clones, not every one. The repertoire has 2 million to 2.5 million clones, nearly 97% of them found once; the top ten carry roughly 0.13%. Worth noting for this clone: The antigen is not known.

The CDR3 totals 16 residues. CDR1 is LNHDA and CDR2 is SQIVND in the germline V gene (reference sequence). Deletions cut 2 bases from V and 0 bases from J, with 11 bases between. Study results and caveats: Generally, naive subsets came out with larger estimated richness than memory subsets.

The clonotype was recovered from a young man in good health. The rearrangement uses TRBV19 and TRBJ1-3, with D unresolved. The sample was naive CD4+ T cells sorted from blood. The subset here: CD45RA+ positively selected. The CDR3 reads CASSITDSSSGNTIYF. CDR3 nucleotides: TGTGCCAGTAGTATAACAGATTCGAGCTCTGGAAACACCATATATTTT.